This record looks at one T cell receptor (beta chain) sequence and its context. Original processing methods: Amplifying reference gene primers gave estimates of nucleated cell counts. The protocol was immunoSEQ multiplex PCR, while the TCRdb copy is restricted to in-frame clones and leaves out a portion. The V and J calls and clone size were taken over from that table, and D and trimming were inferred from the DNA. The table records 55,000 to 75,000 clones, roughly 81% of them present only once. This entry is derived from a study of blood T cell repertoires in COVID-19. Whole-study context: Researchers got acute and convalescent COVID-19 samples from the United States, Italy and Spain.

This CDR3 is 14 amino acids long. V shed 5 bases and J 7 bases; nucleotides not matched to a gene: 7. Germline values: CDR1 LNHDA, CDR2 SQIVND (reference sequence). This TCR was sampled from a human donor in a cohort sampled during active COVID-19. This chain links TRBV19 with TRBJ1-5, with 8 bases that match TRBD1. Sequenced material: peripheral blood. The CDR3 bases are TGTGCCAGTAGTCCTGGACAGGGAGGACAGCCCCAGCATTTT. This sequence encodes CASSPGQGGQPQHF.